A single sample is the source of the 12 T cell receptor beta chains below, sequenced in a study of post-analysis software for immune sequencing data. Findings and limits, study-wide: Controls showed lower frequencies than patients for five TRBV segments, and TRBV5-6, TRBV5-1 and TRBV20-1 were among these.

Which antigens these TCRs recognize remains unknown. The TCR beta cDNA libraries contained unique molecular identifiers. TCRdb reprocessed the PCR reads with MiXCR, giving one entry per CDR3 protein. Found here are approximately 770,000 distinct CDR3 sequences, 46% of them singletons; the top ten hold roughly 5.2%. Sequencing was performed on blood. Receptor source: a girl aged 5 to 17 with multiple sclerosis.

J is TRBJ2-7 and V is TRBV7-9; possibly TRBD1 for D (6 bases). The CDR3 totals 19 residues. Trimming shortened V by 4 bases and J by 3 bases, and 28 bases separated the two germline ends. Germline V gene sequence: CDR1 SEHNR, CDR2 FQNEAQ (reference sequence). The CDR3: CASSSSDESTQGRIYEQYF. DNA for the CDR3: TGTGCCAGCAGCTCCAGCGACGAGAGTACCCAGGGGAGAATCTACGAGCAGTACTTC. The full variable domain, completed using reference TRBV7-9 and TRBJ2-7, is DTGVSQNPRHKITKRGQNVTFRCDPISEHNRLYWYRQTLGQGPEFLTYFQNEAQLEKSRLLSDRFSAERPKGSFSTLEIQRTEQGDSAMYLCASSSSDESTQGRIYEQYFGPGTRLTVT.

CDR3 coding DNA: TGTGCCAGCGCCGGGACTAGCGGGTCTGTCGAGCAGTACTTC. Encoded protein: CASAGTSGSVEQYF. This sequence joins TRBV28 and TRBJ2-7, with 12 bases matching TRBD2. Germline loops: CDR1 MDHEN, CDR2 SYDVKM. CDR3 size: 14 residues. V lost 8 bases and J lost 6; bases outside the gene matches: 8.

As for this clonotype: This sequence may be a read error, since a much larger clone differs from it by one base. The rearrangement uses TRBV29-1 and TRBJ2-1, with 9 bases matching TRBD1. This CDR3 spans 14 amino acids. With V trimmed by 3 bases and J by 4 bases, 4 bases remained unmatched. Per germline, CDR1 SQVTM and CDR2 ANQGSEA. CDR3 amino acids: CSVEGTGLYNEQFF. In DNA, the CDR3 is TGCAGCGTTGAGGGGACAGGGCTTTACAATGAGCAGTTCTTC.

The CDR3 DNA follows: TGTGCCAGCAGTTACGGACCCGCTAATGAGCAGTTCTTC. This translates into CASSYGPANEQFF. The chain couples TRBV6-2 or TRBV6-3 to TRBJ2-1; D not certain. CDR1 is MNHEY, CDR2 SVGEGT, per germline. This CDR3 region has 13 residues. V was clipped by 2 bases and J by 7 bases, with 9 bases between them.

CDR3 region: CASSFRGVLNTGELFF. The CDR3 bases are TGTGCCAGCAGCTTCCGGGGGGTATTGAACACCGGGGAGCTGTTTTTT. The chain carries TRBV5-6 and TRBJ2-2; 7 bases agree with TRBD2. Germline V gene lookup returns CDR1 SGHDT and CDR2 YYEEEE. V lost 2 bases to trimming and J lost 1 base; unmatched junction nucleotides: 5. The CDR3 length is 16 residues. Looking up the rest from reference TRBV5-6 and TRBJ2-2 gives the full variable domain: DAGVTQSPTHLIKTRGQQVTLRCSPKSGHDTVSWYQQALGQGPQFIFQYYEEEERQRGNFPDRFSGHQFPNYSSELNVNALLLGDSALYLCASSFRGVLNTGELFFGEGSRLTVL.

This chain links TRBV7-9 with TRBJ2-7; D could derive from TRBD1 or TRBD2 (5 bases each). The CDR3 extends over 16 amino acids. Germline loops: CDR1 SEHNR, CDR2 FQNEAQ (reference sequence). Trimming left V 4 bases short and J 0 bases short, with 16 bases between. The CDR3 DNA is TGTGCCAGCAGCTCCCCGTCTTGGGGGACCTCCTACGAGCAGTACTTC. Its translation: CASSSPSWGTSYEQYF.

V gene TRBV29-1 combines with J gene TRBJ2-1; possibly TRBD2 for D (5 bases). V was shortened by 4 bases and J by 0 bases, with 13 bases between the two germline ends. The CDR3 runs to 15 residues. Germline CDR1 and CDR2: SQVTM and ANQGSEA. The chain's CDR3 is CSVATHRDSYNEQFF. The CDR3, as DNA: TGCAGCGTTGCTACGCACCGGGACTCCTACAATGAGCAGTTCTTC.

This clonotype has just one count. The CDR3 region is CATSEGDSNQPQHF. Written as DNA, the CDR3 is TGTGCCACCAGTGAAGGGGATAGCAATCAGCCCCAGCATTTT. The gene calls are TRBV24-1 and TRBJ1-5, with D possibly being TRBD1 (5 bases). The length of the CDR3 is 14 residues. Between the trimmed V and J ends, which lost 4 bases and 0 bases, there was a span of 6 bases. The germline gives CDR1 KGHDR, CDR2 SFDVKD.

The V call is TRBV4-1, the J call TRBJ2-5; 11 positions match TRBD2. The J segment lost 2 bases and the V segment lost 4 bases, leaving 6 bases of the junction unmatched. Germline assignment: CDR1 MGHRA and CDR2 YSYEKL. The CDR3 contains 16 residues. Here the CDR3 DNA reads TGCGCCAGCAGCCTAACTAGCGGGGGCCTTCAAGAGACCCAGTACTTC. As protein: CASSLTSGGLQETQYF.

J is TRBJ2-3 and V is TRBV27; the match to TRBD1 covers 8 bases. With V trimmed by 4 bases and J by 5 bases, 8 bases remained unmatched. Germline V gives CDR1 MNHEY, CDR2 SMNVEV (reference sequence). CDR3 length: 15 amino acids. CDR3 DNA: TGTGCCAGCAGTTCTGCCCAGGGGGCTGTAGATACGCAGTATTTT. As protein: CASSSAQGAVDTQYF.

This clonotype was detected only a few times. The V gene is TRBV5-1, the J gene TRBJ2-1, with 13 bases aligning to TRBD2. This CDR3 has 17 residues. With V trimmed by 4 bases and J by 2 bases, 6 bases remained unmatched. Per germline, CDR1 SGHRS and CDR2 YFSETQ. The DNA of the CDR3 is TGCGCCAGCAGCCTAACTAGCGGGAGGGTGCCCTACAATGAGCAGTTCTTC. Protein: CASSLTSGRVPYNEQFF.

The sample holds a few counts of this clonotype. The rearrangement joins TRBV6-5 to TRBJ2-7; D ambiguous. This CDR3 comprises 14 residues. Germline CDR1 and CDR2: MNHEY and SVGAGI. Trimming removed 2 bases at V and 2 bases at J, with 10 bases between. As DNA, the CDR3 is TGTGCCAGCAGTTACAGTGGCAATACCTACGAGCAGTACTTC. Its protein product is CASSYSGNTYEQYF.